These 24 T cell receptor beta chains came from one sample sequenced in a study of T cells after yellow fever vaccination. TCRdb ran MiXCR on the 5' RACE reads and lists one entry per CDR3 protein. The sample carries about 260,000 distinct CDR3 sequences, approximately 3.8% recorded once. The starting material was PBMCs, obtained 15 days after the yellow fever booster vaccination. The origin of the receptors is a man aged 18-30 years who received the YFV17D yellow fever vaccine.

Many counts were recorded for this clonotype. CDR3 nucleotides: TGTGCCAGCAGCCAAGGAGGGGAAGGCTACACCTTC. Encoded protein: CASSQGGEGYTF. V usage is TRBV3-1 and J usage is TRBJ1-2, with D maybe TRBD1 (5 bases). CDR3 length: 12 amino acids. V lost 1 base and J 8 bases, leaving 8 bases between the germline ends. CDR1 LGHDT and CDR2 YNNKEL come from the germline V gene (reference sequence).

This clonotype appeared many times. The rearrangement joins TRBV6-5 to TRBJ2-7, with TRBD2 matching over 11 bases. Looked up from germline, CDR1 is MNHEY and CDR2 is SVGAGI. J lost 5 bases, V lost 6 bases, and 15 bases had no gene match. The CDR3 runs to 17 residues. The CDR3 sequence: CASSPRLRLAGRDEQYF. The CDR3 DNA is TGTGCCAGCAGCCCCCGGCTTCGACTAGCGGGGAGAGACGAGCAGTACTTC.

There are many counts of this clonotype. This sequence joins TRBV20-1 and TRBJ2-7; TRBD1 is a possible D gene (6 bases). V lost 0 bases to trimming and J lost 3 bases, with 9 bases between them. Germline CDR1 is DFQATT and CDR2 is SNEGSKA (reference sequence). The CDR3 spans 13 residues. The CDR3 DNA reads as TGCAGTGCTAGAGATAGGGACATCTACGAGCAGTACTTC. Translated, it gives CSARDRDIYEQYF.

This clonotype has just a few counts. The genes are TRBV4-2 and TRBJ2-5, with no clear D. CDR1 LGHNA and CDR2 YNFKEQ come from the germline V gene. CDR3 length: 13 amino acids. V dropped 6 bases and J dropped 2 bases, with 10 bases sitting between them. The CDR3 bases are TGTGCCAGCAGTCCCGCGGAGCAAGAGACCCAGTACTTC. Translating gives CASSPAEQETQYF.

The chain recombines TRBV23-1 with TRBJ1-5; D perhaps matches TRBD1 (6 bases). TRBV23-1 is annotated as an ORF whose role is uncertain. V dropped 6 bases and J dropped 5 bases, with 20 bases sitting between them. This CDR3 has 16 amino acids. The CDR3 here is CASSHTGRRRYQPQHF. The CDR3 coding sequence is TGCGCCAGCAGCCATACAGGGCGCAGGCGTTATCAGCCCCAGCATTTT.

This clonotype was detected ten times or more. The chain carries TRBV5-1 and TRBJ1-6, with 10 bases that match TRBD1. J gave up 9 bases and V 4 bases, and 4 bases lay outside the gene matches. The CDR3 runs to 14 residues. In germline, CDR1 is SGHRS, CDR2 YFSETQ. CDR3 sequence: CASSGGQGTSPLHF. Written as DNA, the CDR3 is TGCGCCAGCAGCGGGGGACAGGGGACTTCACCCCTCCACTTT.

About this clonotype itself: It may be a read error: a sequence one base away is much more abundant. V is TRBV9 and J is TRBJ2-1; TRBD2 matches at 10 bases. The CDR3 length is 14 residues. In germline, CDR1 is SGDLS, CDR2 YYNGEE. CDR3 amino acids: CASSVLAGGYEEFF. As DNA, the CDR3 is TGTGCCAGCAGCGTTTTAGCGGGGGGTTATGAGGAGTTCTTC.

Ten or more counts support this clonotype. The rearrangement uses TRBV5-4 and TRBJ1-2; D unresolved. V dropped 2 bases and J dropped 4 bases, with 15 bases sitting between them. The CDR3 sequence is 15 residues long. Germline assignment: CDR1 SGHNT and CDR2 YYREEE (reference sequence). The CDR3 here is CASSFSTGLSYGYTF. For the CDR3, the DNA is TGTGCCAGCAGCTTCAGCACTGGGTTGAGCTATGGCTACACCTTC.

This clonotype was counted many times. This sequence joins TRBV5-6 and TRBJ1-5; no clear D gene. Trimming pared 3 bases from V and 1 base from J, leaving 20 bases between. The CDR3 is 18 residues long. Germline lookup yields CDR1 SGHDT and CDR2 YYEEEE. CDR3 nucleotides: TGTGCCAGCAGCTACCGGACTGACGGAACGGGGAGCAATCAGCCCCAGCATTTT. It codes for CASSYRTDGTGSNQPQHF.

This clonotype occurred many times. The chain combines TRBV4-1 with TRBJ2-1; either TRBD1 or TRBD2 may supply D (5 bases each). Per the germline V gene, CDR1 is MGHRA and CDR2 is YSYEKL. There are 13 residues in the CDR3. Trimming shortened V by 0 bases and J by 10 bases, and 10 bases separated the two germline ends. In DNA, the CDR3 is TGCGCCAGCAGCCAAGACCCGGGGCGGGAGCAGTTCTTC. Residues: CASSQDPGREQFF.

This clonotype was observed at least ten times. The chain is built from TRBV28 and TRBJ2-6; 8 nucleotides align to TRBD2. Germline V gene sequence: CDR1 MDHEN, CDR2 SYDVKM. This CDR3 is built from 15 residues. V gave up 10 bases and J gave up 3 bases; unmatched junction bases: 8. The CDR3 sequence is CATRPGGLGANVLTF. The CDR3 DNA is TGTGCCACCCGCCCGGGGGGGCTTGGGGCCAACGTCCTGACTTTC.

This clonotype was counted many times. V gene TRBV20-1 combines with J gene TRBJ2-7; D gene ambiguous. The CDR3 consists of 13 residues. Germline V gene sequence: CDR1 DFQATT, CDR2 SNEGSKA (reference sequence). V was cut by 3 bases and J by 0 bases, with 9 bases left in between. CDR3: CSARWFSSYEQYF. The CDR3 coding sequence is TGCAGTGCTAGGTGGTTTAGCTCCTACGAGCAGTACTTC.

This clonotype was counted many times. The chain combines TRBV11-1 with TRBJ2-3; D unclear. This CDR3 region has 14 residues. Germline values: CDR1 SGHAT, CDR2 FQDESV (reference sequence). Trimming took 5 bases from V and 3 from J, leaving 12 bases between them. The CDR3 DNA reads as TGTGCCAGCAGCCCGACCTTACCGACAGATACGCAGTATTTT. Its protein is CASSPTLPTDTQYF.

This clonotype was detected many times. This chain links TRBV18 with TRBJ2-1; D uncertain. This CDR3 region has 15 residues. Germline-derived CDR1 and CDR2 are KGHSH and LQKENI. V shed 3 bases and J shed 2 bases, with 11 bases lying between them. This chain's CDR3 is CASSPLGPPYNEQFF. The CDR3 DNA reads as TGTGCCAGCTCACCTTTGGGCCCCCCCTACAATGAGCAGTTCTTC.

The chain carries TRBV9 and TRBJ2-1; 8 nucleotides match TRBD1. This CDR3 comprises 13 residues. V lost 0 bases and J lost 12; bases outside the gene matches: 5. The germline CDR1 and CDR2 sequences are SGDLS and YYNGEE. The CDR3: CASSVGQGTGQFF. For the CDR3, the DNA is TGTGCCAGCAGCGTAGGACAGGGGACAGGGCAGTTCTTC.

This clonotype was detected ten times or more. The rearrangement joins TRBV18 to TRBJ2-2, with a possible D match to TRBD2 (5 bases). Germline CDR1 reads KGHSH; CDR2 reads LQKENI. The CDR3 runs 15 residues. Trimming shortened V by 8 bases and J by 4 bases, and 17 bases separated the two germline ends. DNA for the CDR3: TGTGCCAGCCCGGGCCCGGGAAGATCCACCGGGGAGCTGTTTTTT. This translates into CASPGPGRSTGELFF.

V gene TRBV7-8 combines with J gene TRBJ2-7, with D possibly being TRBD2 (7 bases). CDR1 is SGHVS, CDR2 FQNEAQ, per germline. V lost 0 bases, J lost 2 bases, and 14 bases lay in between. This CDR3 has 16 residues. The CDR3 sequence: CASSLARAGTTYEQYF. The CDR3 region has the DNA TGTGCCAGCAGCTTAGCGCGAGCGGGGACAACCTACGAGCAGTACTTC.

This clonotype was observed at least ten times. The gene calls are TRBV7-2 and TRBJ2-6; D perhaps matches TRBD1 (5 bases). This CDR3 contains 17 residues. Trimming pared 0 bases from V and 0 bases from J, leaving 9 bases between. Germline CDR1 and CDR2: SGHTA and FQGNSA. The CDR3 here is CASSLAGAFSGANVLTF. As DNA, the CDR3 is TGTGCCAGCAGCTTAGCAGGGGCGTTCTCTGGGGCCAACGTCCTGACTTTC.

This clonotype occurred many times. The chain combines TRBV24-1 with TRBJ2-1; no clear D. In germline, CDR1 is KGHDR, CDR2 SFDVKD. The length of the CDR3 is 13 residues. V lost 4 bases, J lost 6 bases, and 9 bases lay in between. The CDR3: CATSELASNEQFF. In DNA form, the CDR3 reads TGTGCCACCAGTGAACTGGCGAGCAATGAGCAGTTCTTC.

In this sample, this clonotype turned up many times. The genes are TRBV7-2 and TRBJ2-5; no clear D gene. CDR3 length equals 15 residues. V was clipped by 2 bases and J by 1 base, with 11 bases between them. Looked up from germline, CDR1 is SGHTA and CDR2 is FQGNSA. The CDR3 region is CASSLSPRSQETQYF. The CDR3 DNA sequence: TGTGCCAGCAGCTTATCCCCGCGGTCCCAAGAGACCCAGTACTTC.

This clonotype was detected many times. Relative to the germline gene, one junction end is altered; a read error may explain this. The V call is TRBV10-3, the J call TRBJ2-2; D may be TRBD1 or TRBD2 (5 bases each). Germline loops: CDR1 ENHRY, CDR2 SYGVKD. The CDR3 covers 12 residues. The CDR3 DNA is TGTGCCATCAGTGCCGGGACCGGGGCGCTGTTTTTT. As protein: CAISAGTGALFF.

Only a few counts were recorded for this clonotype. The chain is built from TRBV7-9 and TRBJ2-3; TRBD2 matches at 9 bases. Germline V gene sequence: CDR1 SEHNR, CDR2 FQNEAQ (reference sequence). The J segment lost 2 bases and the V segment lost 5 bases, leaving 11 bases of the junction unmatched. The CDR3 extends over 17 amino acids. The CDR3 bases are TGTGCCAGCAGCCCGGCGGGGAGCGGGGGGTACACAGATACGCAGTATTTT. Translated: CASSPAGSGGYTDTQYF.

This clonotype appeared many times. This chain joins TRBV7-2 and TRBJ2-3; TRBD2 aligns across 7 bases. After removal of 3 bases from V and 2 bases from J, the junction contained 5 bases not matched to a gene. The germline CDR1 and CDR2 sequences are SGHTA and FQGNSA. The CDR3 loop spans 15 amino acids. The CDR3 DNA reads TGTGCCAGCAGCTTTCGAGCGGGGAACACAGATACGCAGTATTTT. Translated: CASSFRAGNTDTQYF.

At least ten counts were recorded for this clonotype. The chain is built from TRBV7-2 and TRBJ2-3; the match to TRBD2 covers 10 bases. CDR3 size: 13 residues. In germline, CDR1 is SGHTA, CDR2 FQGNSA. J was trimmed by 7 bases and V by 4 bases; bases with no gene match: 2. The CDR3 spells CASSSAGGNTQYF. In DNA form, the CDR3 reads TGTGCCAGCAGCTCAGCGGGGGGGAATACGCAGTATTTT.